This T cell receptor beta chain came from a study of cytomegalovirus exposure and HLA in healthy donors. Whole-study findings and limits: The authors assumed roughly uniform sequencing depth across donors for presence/absence analyses.

PCR involved 60 Vbeta and 13 Jbeta primers. Profiling relied on immunoSEQ multiplex PCR, and the TCRdb table lists in-frame clones only, not all of them. This sample contains tens of thousands of clones. There are 13 residues in the CDR3. Between the trimmed V and J ends, which lost 7 bases and 2 bases, there was a span of 14 bases. Germline V gives CDR1 SQVTM, CDR2 ANQGSEA. As to this clone: No antigen is known for it. The sample contains more than one DNA sequence encoding this CDR3.

The source material was PBMCs. The sequence was collected from a woman between 35 and 50 years old in good health and CMV-seropositive. V gene TRBV29-1 combines with J gene TRBJ1-2, with D possibly TRBD1 on 6 matching bases. The CDR3 DNA reads as TGCAGCGACAGCAGGGGTGACAACTATGGCTACACCTTC. It is translated as CSDSRGDNYGYTF.